This T cell receptor (beta chain) is from a study of cytomegalovirus exposure and HLA in healthy donors. Whole-study context: Around 76% of approximately 400 genotyped donors fell in the Caucasian-associated ancestry cluster.

About this clone: Antigen specificity is unknown.

There are 15 residues in the CDR3. Germline lookup yields CDR1 SGHKS and CDR2 YYEKEE (reference sequence). J was trimmed by 4 bases and V by 0 bases; bases with no gene match: 6. PCR primers comprised 60 Vbeta and 13 Jbeta primers. Profiled with immunoSEQ multiplex PCR; TCRdb holds only in-frame clones, not every one. The table records about 100,000 clones, roughly three quarters of them present only once. Study results and limitations: It was reported that the classifier diagnosed cytomegalovirus status with high specificity and sensitivity in both the original and validation cohorts. Accurate HLA-A and HLA-B prediction from TCR beta sequences was reported for most subjects. Analysis performed later found 16,000 or so TCR beta sequences associated with HLA alleles at 0.05 false discovery rate.

The sequence was obtained from a man aged 40-55 years in good health and CMV-seropositive. Sequencing was performed on PBMCs. The chain is built from TRBV5-5 and TRBJ2-7; 8 bases are a match to TRBD2. In DNA, the CDR3 is TGTGCCAGCAGCTTGGTTGGGACTAGATCTTACGAGCAGTACTTC. Protein sequence: CASSLVGTRSYEQYF.